The 26 T cell receptor beta chains presented below share a single source sample, sequenced in a study of monozygotic twins with inflammatory bowel disease. With the 5' RACE reads reprocessed, TCRdb shows one record per CDR3 protein and no DNA. Its table lists nearly 45,000 distinct CDR3 sequences. The sample taken for sequencing was blood. These receptors came from a human donor with ulcerative colitis or Crohn's disease, or a healthy co-twin of an affected twin (not recorded which).

The chain carries TRBV15 and TRBJ1-3. Germline assignment: CDR1 LNHNV and CDR2 YYDKDF (reference sequence). The length of the CDR3 is 16 residues. This CDR3 reads CATSPQTSAAGNTIYF.

The rearrangement uses TRBV5-1 and TRBJ2-1; without DNA, the TCRdb call of TRBD1 cannot be checked. CDR3 length equals 17 residues. Germline V CDR1 and CDR2: SGHRS, YFSETQ. CDR3: CASSPRAGTGAYNEQFF.

CDR3 loop: CAWSGSTNEKLFF. The chain couples TRBV30 to TRBJ1-4. This CDR3 has 13 residues. CDR1 and CDR2 from the germline V gene are GTSNPN and SVGIG (reference sequence).

CDR3 region: CASSAWTGENSPLHF. The rearrangement links TRBV12-3 or TRBV12-4 to TRBJ1-6; checking the TCRdb D call of TRBD1 is not possible without DNA. The CDR3 length is 15 residues.

This sequence joins TRBV5-1 and TRBJ2-5; TCRdb outputs TRBD1, but without DNA this stays unchecked. The CDR3 spans 16 residues. Germline CDR1 and CDR2: SGHRS and YFSETQ. This CDR3 is CASSVLGGTAQETQYF.

The gene calls are TRBV7-8 and TRBJ2-3; TCRdb gives TRBD1 as the D gene, but with no DNA this cannot be confirmed. This CDR3 spans 13 amino acids. From germline, CDR1 is SGHVS and CDR2 FQNEAQ. This CDR3 reads CASQTASTDTQYF. Drawing the rest from reference TRBV7-8 and TRBJ2-3, the complete variable domain is GAGVSQSPRYKVAKRGQDVALRCDPISGHVSLFWYQQALGQGPEFLTYFQNEAQLDKSGLPSDRFFAERPEGSVSTLKIQRTQQEDSAVYLCASQTASTDTQYFGPGTRLTVL.

The chain combines TRBV20-1 with TRBJ2-3; the TCRdb D gene call, TRBD2, has no DNA to confirm it. The CDR3 loop spans 18 amino acids. Germline-derived CDR1 and CDR2 are DFQATT and SNEGSKA (reference sequence). CDR3 region: CSARALAGGLAWLDTQYF.

The rearrangement joins TRBV5-6 to TRBJ2-3; without DNA, the TCRdb call of TRBD1 cannot be checked. This CDR3 spans 13 amino acids. Germline V gene lookup returns CDR1 SGHDT and CDR2 YYEEEE. The chain's CDR3 is CASSLKGLDTQYF.

V usage is TRBV5-1 and J usage is TRBJ2-4. The CDR3 sequence is 13 residues long. The germline V gene has CDR1 SGHRS and CDR2 YFSETQ. The CDR3: CASSSRTSDIQYF.

The CDR3 spells CASSYPDTVAGNTIYF. The V call is TRBV6-5, the J call TRBJ1-3. Germline V gene data show CDR1 as MNHEY and CDR2 as SVGAGI. The length of the CDR3 is 16 residues.

The V and J genes are TRBV5-1 and TRBJ2-7; TCRdb indicates TRBD2, and absent DNA this call remains unverified. Germline lookup yields CDR1 SGHRS and CDR2 YFSETQ. The CDR3 has 14 residues. CDR3 protein: CASRPSGTSYEQYF.

This chain joins TRBV11-3 and TRBJ2-5; TCRdb returns TRBD1, unconfirmable since there is no DNA. This CDR3 has 16 residues. From germline, CDR1 is SGHNT and CDR2 YENEEA. This CDR3 is CASSPRGGGGQETQYF. Supplemented by reference TRBV11-3 and TRBJ2-5, the full variable domain reads EAGVVQSPRYKIIEKKQPVAFWCNPISGHNTLYWYLQNLGQGPELLIRYENEEAVDDSQLPKDRFSAERLKGVDSTLKIQPAELGDSAVYLCASSPRGGGGQETQYFGPGTRLLVL.

J is TRBJ1-5 and V is TRBV6-5; TCRdb lists TRBD1, though no DNA is available to test this call. The CDR3 is made up of 18 amino acids. CDR1 is MNHEY and CDR2 is SVGAGI in the germline V gene. The CDR3 is CASSYISGVPAYMGPQHF.

This chain uses TRBV20-1 with TRBJ2-1; TCRdb designates TRBD1, a call that cannot be tested without DNA. This CDR3 region has 17 residues. Germline loops: CDR1 DFQATT, CDR2 SNEGSKA (reference sequence). CDR3: CSVATRGRIRIYNEQFF.

The rearrangement uses TRBV29-1 and TRBJ1-3. CDR1 is SQVTM, CDR2 ANQGSEA, per germline. The CDR3 is 12 amino acids. The chain's CDR3 is CSVRGSGNTIYF.

J is TRBJ1-5 and V is TRBV7-6. CDR3 size: 13 residues. The V gene's germline CDR1 is SGHVS and CDR2 FNYEAQ. CDR3 loop: CASSLARYQPQHF. Drawing the rest from reference TRBV7-6 and TRBJ1-5, the complete variable domain is GAGVSQSPRYKVTKRGQDVALRCDPISGHVSLYWYRQALGQGPEFLTYFNYEAQQDKSGLPNDRFSAERPEGSISTLTIQRTEQRDSAMYRCASSLARYQPQHFGDGTRLSIL.

The chain links TRBV5-1 to TRBJ2-1; the TRBD1 assignment by TCRdb is unverifiable without DNA. Germline assignment: CDR1 SGHRS and CDR2 YFSETQ. The CDR3 covers 16 residues. CDR3 in amino acids: CASSLGMGGSYNEQFF.

This chain joins TRBV20-1 and TRBJ1-2; TCRdb outputs TRBD1, but without DNA this stays unchecked. Per the germline V gene, CDR1 is DFQATT and CDR2 is SNEGSKA (reference sequence). CDR3 length: 16 amino acids. Here the CDR3 reads CSARVRGREDNYGYTF.

The V and J genes are TRBV6-5 and TRBJ2-3; checking the TCRdb D call of TRBD1 is not possible without DNA. The CDR3 runs 15 residues. CDR1 is MNHEY and CDR2 is SVGAGI in the germline V gene. This CDR3 is CASRPGGGRTDTQYF.

V usage is TRBV2 and J usage is TRBJ2-7. CDR3 size: 12 residues. The germline CDR1 and CDR2 sequences are SNHLY and FYNNEI. The CDR3 here is CASRGPSNEQYF.

The rearrangement uses TRBV5-1 and TRBJ1-4; lacking DNA, the TRBD1 call made by TCRdb goes unchecked. From germline, CDR1 is SGHRS and CDR2 YFSETQ. CDR3 size: 14 residues. CDR3 amino acids: CASSSDGRGEKLFF.

V is TRBV2 and J is TRBJ1-1. The CDR3 length is 12 residues. Germline V gene lookup returns CDR1 SNHLY and CDR2 FYNNEI. CDR3 region: CASKYRFLEAFF.

The chain is built from TRBV2 and TRBJ1-4. This CDR3 is 14 amino acids long. Per the germline V gene, CDR1 is SNHLY and CDR2 is FYNNEI. Here the CDR3 reads CASSGVRTNEKLFF.

V and J are TRBV28 and TRBJ1-2; lacking DNA, the TRBD1 call made by TCRdb goes unchecked. The CDR3 runs to 11 residues. Per germline, CDR1 MDHEN and CDR2 SYDVKM. This chain's CDR3 is CASSPGLGYTF.

Here the CDR3 reads CASSLTGALNEKLFF. The gene calls are TRBV5-1 and TRBJ1-4; the D gene TCRdb calls, TRBD1, cannot be checked with no DNA. Germline CDR1 reads SGHRS; CDR2 reads YFSETQ. The CDR3 is 15 residues long.

The J gene is TRBJ2-5, the V gene TRBV7-6. CDR1 and CDR2 from the germline V gene are SGHVS and FNYEAQ. The CDR3 is 11 amino acids. The CDR3 loop is CASSAQETQYF. The whole variable domain, filled in from reference TRBV7-6 and TRBJ2-5, reads GAGVSQSPRYKVTKRGQDVALRCDPISGHVSLYWYRQALGQGPEFLTYFNYEAQQDKSGLPNDRFSAERPEGSISTLTIQRTEQRDSAMYRCASSAQETQYFGPGTRLLVL.